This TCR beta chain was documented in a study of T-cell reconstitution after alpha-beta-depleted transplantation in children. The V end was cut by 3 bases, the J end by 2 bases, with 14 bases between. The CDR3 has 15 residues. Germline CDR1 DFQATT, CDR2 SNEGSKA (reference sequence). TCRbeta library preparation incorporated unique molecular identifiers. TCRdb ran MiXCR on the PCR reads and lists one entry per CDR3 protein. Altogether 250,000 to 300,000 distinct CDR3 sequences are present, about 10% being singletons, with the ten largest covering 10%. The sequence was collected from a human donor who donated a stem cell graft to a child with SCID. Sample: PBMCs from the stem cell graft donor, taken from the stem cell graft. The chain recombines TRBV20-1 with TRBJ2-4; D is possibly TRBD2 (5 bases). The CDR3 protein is CSARRRGGSKNIQYF. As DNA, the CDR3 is TGCAGTGCTAGGCGACGCGGCGGGTCCAAAAACATTCAGTACTTC.